This note documents a single T cell receptor (beta chain) sequence. Its matching antigen is unknown. The V end lost 8 bases, the J end lost 2 bases, and 12 bases lay between the germline ends. The CDR3 has 14 residues. CDR1 is MNHEY and CDR2 is SVGAGI in the germline V gene. This sample is part of a study of T cell repertoires in cytomegalovirus infection. About the study: Public TCR beta signatures provided an indication of both CMV infection and a matching HLA type. Notes on the study in general: There were carriers of CMV plus the relevant HLA, and cumulative public TCR beta family frequency identified them.

MiXCR, applied by TCRdb to the reads, yields one record per CDR3 protein. The data hold roughly 320,000 distinct CDR3 sequences, with 8% to 10% observed a single time. The rearrangement uses TRBV6-5 and TRBJ2-2; no definite D call. Material: PBMCs. The clonotype comes from a human donor in good health (CMV status not recorded). Some clones in this sample may be carry-over from other donors' samples. CDR3 in amino acids: CASLRAANTGELFF. CDR3 coding DNA: TGTGCCAGCTTAAGGGCAGCAAACACCGGGGAGCTGTTTTTT.